The table lists the clone carrying this T cell receptor beta chain with a few counts. Libraries were prepared by immunoSEQ multiplex PCR; TCRdb keeps only in-frame clonotypes and omits some of them. The sample has approximately 70,000 clones; roughly 85% are singletons. This record comes from a study of T cell responses to AZD1222 COVID-19 vaccine. This CDR3 spans 14 amino acids. V was trimmed by 2 bases and J by 4 bases, leaving 11 bases between them. Per germline, CDR1 MNHEY and CDR2 SVGAGI. The chain carries TRBV6-5 and TRBJ1-1; D remains ambiguous. This TCR came from an adult in good health. Here the sequenced sample was peripheral blood, taken on day 0 of AZD1222 vaccination. The CDR3 DNA sequence: TGTGCCAGCAGTTACGTGGGTAGGGTCACTGAAGCTTTCTTT. Translating gives CASSYVGRVTEAFF.